Sequencing of this TCR beta chain was carried out in a study of shared clonotypes between healthy human individuals. Overall study context: Per-donor plates numbered three CD4 naive, three CD4 memory, two CD8 naive and one CD8 memory.

Trimming left V 0 bases short and J 8 bases short, with 17 bases between. The CDR3 spans 16 residues. The germline V gene encodes CDR1 LGHNA and CDR2 YNFKEQ. Produced via immunoSEQ multiplex PCR; TCRdb's table is partial and in-frame only. In the table there are approximately 530,000 clones, 96% of which are singletons. Donation came from healthy HIV-negative adults that had no recent acute infections or vaccinations. Memory CD4+ cells were the fraction left after CD45RA+ naive selection. Sequencing was carried out using naive CD4+ T cells sorted from blood. The subset was: CD45RA+ positively selected. The V call is TRBV4-2, the J call TRBJ2-1; D is undetermined. This receptor was obtained from a woman in her twenties or thirties in good health. In DNA, the CDR3 is TGTGCCAGCAGCCAAGAAGAAGGAGTGACCTGGGATGAGCAGTTCTTC. This encodes CASSQEEGVTWDEQFF.